This T cell receptor (beta chain) was sequenced for a study of shared clonotypes between healthy human individuals. With regard to this clone: Its antigen is not known. One end of the junction fails to match germline, which may point to a read error. Within the sample, other DNA sequences also encode this same CDR3.

Overall study results and limits: Several donors shared roughly 5% of their naive CD4 clonotypes.

The CDR3 runs to 10 residues. Germline CDR1 reads DFQATT; CDR2 reads SNEGSKA (reference sequence). Profiling relied on immunoSEQ multiplex PCR, and the TCRdb table lists in-frame clones only, not all of them. The profile shows under 2.5 million clones, about 90% of them singletons. The rearrangement links TRBV20-1 to TRBJ2-1; D gene uncertain. The sequence derives from a man between 18 and 29 years old in good health. Some clones in this sample may be carry-over from other donors' samples. Sample: naive CD4+ T cells from PBMCs. Subset noted: CD45RA+ positively selected. The CDR3 loop reads CSAREDEQFF. As DNA, the CDR3 is TGCAGTGCTCGAGAGGATGAGCAGTTCTTC.